This T cell receptor (beta chain) stems from a study of neoadjuvant anti-PD-1 for oral cavity cancer. Time point here: after neoadjuvant nivolumab, at surgical resection. The CDR3 consists of 11 residues. The germline gives CDR1 MNHNS, CDR2 SASEGT. The V end lost 2 bases, the J end lost 6 bases, and 5 bases lay between the germline ends. The assay was immunoSEQ multiplex PCR, and TCRdb's table has in-frame clones only and misses some. The table lists more than 11,000 clones, about two thirds of them singletons. The sample in question was PBMCs, obtained after nivolumab (anti-PD-1) treatment. The chain couples TRBV6-1 to TRBJ2-7; D unclear. This receptor was taken from a person between 40 and 85 years old with oral cavity squamous cell carcinoma. The CDR3 DNA sequence: TGTGCCAGCAGTGAATTATTCGAGCAGTACTTC. It is translated as CASSELFEQYF.